This passage covers 26 T cell receptor beta chains from one sample sequenced in a study of blood T cells in healthy people across ages. For the second PCR, which ran for about 6 to 12 cycles, a sample-barcoded 5' primer and a J-beta primer mix were used. From the 5' RACE reads, TCRdb called clonotypes with MiXCR, one entry per CDR3 protein. This table has approximately 790,000 distinct CDR3 sequences, around two thirds appearing once. Sequencing input: blood. Receptors were obtained from a man aged 25 to 40 in good health.

This sequence joins TRBV4-1 and TRBJ2-7; 9 bases line up with TRBD1. V was clipped by 0 bases and J by 3 bases; unmatched bases: 6. Germline V CDR1 and CDR2: MGHRA, YSYEKL. This CDR3 comprises 16 residues. DNA for the CDR3: TGCGCCAGCAGCCAAGAAGTCGTGACAGGGGGCTACGAGCAGTACTTC. As protein: CASSQEVVTGGYEQYF.

This chain connects TRBV5-6 to TRBJ2-5, with 9 nucleotides matching TRBD1. In germline, CDR1 is SGHDT, CDR2 YYEEEE. CDR3 length equals 16 residues. The J segment lost 2 bases and the V segment lost 2 bases, leaving 7 bases of the junction unmatched. CDR3 nucleotide sequence: TGTGCCAGCAGCTTCCTCCTCGACAGGGGGCAAGAGACCCAGTACTTC. Translating gives CASSFLLDRGQETQYF.

The chain recombines TRBV14 with TRBJ2-1, with D tentatively TRBD2 (5 bases). V shed 4 bases and J shed 10 bases, with 14 bases lying between them. The CDR3 extends over 13 amino acids. The germline V gene has CDR1 SGHDN and CDR2 FVKESK. CDR3 sequence reads: CASSPLRAGEQFF. The DNA for the CDR3 is TGTGCCAGCAGCCCCCTGAGGGCAGGAGAGCAGTTCTTC.

This clonotype was recorded once. J is TRBJ2-5 and V is TRBV6-5; D gene uncertain. Germline loops: CDR1 MNHEY, CDR2 SVGAGI. CDR3 size: 12 residues. V lost 4 bases and J lost 5, with 8 bases in between. CDR3 nucleotides: TGTGCCAGCAGTTCCCCCATCGAGACCCAGTACTTC. Protein: CASSSPIETQYF.

V usage is TRBV5-1 and J usage is TRBJ2-5; a weak D match, TRBD1 (7 bases). The CDR3 spans 16 residues. Germline CDR1 and CDR2: SGHRS and YFSETQ. The V end lost 0 bases, the J end lost 1 base, and 13 bases lay between the germline ends. CDR3: CASSLVTGDFQETQYF. The CDR3 nucleotides are TGCGCCAGCAGCTTGGTAACAGGGGACTTCCAAGAGACCCAGTACTTC.

Concerning this clonotype: One end of the junction varies from germline; a read error may be responsible. V usage is TRBV12-3 or TRBV12-4 and J usage is TRBJ2-7; 9 nucleotides match TRBD2. The J call may be wrong; the DNA end is better matched by TRBJ2-5. The CDR3 runs 14 residues. The CDR3 region is CVSSFGGGAETQYF. The CDR3 DNA is TGTGTCAGCAGTTTTGGCGGGGGGGCGGAGACCCAGTACTTC.

This clonotype occurred a few times. This chain links TRBV5-6 with TRBJ2-7; D may be TRBD1 (6 bases). Germline CDR1 is SGHDT and CDR2 is YYEEEE. Trimming removed 4 bases from V and 1 base from J, with 15 bases in between. The CDR3 totals 15 residues. The CDR3 loop reads CASSPLGTLSYEQYF. The CDR3 DNA reads as TGTGCCAGCAGCCCCCTTGGGACACTGTCCTACGAGCAGTACTTC.

The chain uses TRBV20-1 and TRBJ2-1, with D perhaps TRBD2 (6 bases). Germline-derived CDR1 and CDR2 are DFQATT and SNEGSKA (reference sequence). The CDR3 loop spans 16 amino acids. V was shortened by 0 bases and J by 3 bases, with 15 bases between the two germline ends. The CDR3 DNA is TGCAGTGCTAGAGACTTAGCGGCTACCATCTACAATGAGCAGTTCTTC. This codes for CSARDLAATIYNEQFF.

This clonotype was counted only a few times. The chain combines TRBV7-2 with TRBJ2-1; D ambiguous. The germline V gene encodes CDR1 SGHTA and CDR2 FQGNSA. V was pared by 1 base and J by 9 bases, with 13 bases between. The CDR3 consists of 14 residues. The CDR3 sequence: CASSLGGFQPEQFF. The CDR3 DNA sequence: TGTGCCAGCAGCTTAGGTGGTTTTCAGCCTGAGCAGTTCTTC.

This clonotype has just one count. The chain carries TRBV20-1 and TRBJ2-4; 10 bases fit TRBD1. The J call may not be correct, given that the DNA end is closer to TRBJ2-7. Germline V lookup: CDR1 DFQATT, CDR2 SNEGSKA (reference sequence). The CDR3 has 14 residues. The DNA for the CDR3 is TGCAGTGCTAGATCCCGGGACAGGGGCTACGAGCAGTACTTC. This encodes CSARSRDRGYEQYF.

This clonotype was seen more than once but under ten times. The V and J genes are TRBV7-2 and TRBJ2-5; D is unresolved. The V gene's germline CDR1 is SGHTA and CDR2 FQGNSA. This CDR3 has 14 amino acids. Trimming cost V 6 bases and J 3 bases, with 14 bases left between them. The CDR3 nucleotides are TGTGCCAGCAGTTCTATGGCGGCGGAAGAGACCCAGTACTTC. Translating gives CASSSMAAEETQYF.

This chain links TRBV20-1 with TRBJ2-3; a weak D match, TRBD2 (7 bases). The V gene lost 7 bases and the J gene lost 6 bases, with 17 bases spanning the gap. Germline CDR1 DFQATT, CDR2 SNEGSKA (reference sequence). CDR3 length equals 13 residues. CDR3: CSVTRGGVDTQYF. The CDR3 coding sequence is TGCAGTGTTACGAGGGGGGGTGTTGATACGCAGTATTTT.

V usage is TRBV27 and J usage is TRBJ2-7; a possible D gene is TRBD2 (5 bases). The germline CDR1 and CDR2 sequences are MNHEY and SMNVEV (reference sequence). The ends were cut back, 8 bases at V and 0 bases at J, with 14 bases in the middle. The CDR3 runs to 14 residues. The CDR3 spells CASGMEDASYEQYF. CDR3 DNA: TGTGCCAGCGGTATGGAGGACGCCTCCTACGAGCAGTACTTC.

This sequence joins TRBV7-2 and TRBJ2-1, with D perhaps matching TRBD1 (6 bases). CDR1 SGHTA and CDR2 FQGNSA come from the germline V gene. This CDR3 contains 15 residues. Trimming removed 1 base at V and 6 bases at J, with 13 bases between. CDR3 DNA sequence: TGTGCCAGCAGCTTAGAACAGGGCTGGTTCAATGAGCAGTTCTTC. As protein: CASSLEQGWFNEQFF.

This clonotype has a count of ten or more. The rearrangement links TRBV28 to TRBJ1-2; maybe TRBD1 (5 bases). Between the trimmed V and J ends, which lost 6 bases and 0 bases, there was a span of 8 bases. CDR3 size: 13 residues. Germline-derived CDR1 and CDR2 are MDHEN and SYDVKM. The CDR3 loop is CASRPQANYGYTF. The CDR3 DNA sequence: TGTGCCAGCAGGCCACAGGCTAACTATGGCTACACCTTC.

Turning to this clonotype: A much larger clonotype is one base distant, so this may be a read error. The chain has TRBV7-2 and TRBJ2-7; D may be TRBD1 (5 bases). Germline CDR1 reads SGHTA; CDR2 reads FQGNSA. Trimming removed 10 bases from V and 7 bases from J, with 23 bases in between. The length of the CDR3 is 14 residues. As DNA, the CDR3 is TGTGCCACCATGCCCACGGCAGGGCGCTCTGAGCAGTACTTC. Translation: CATMPTAGRSEQYF.

This clonotype was seen more than once but under ten times. V gene TRBV7-2 combines with J gene TRBJ2-1, with TRBD2 as a possible D gene (5 bases). The CDR3 totals 14 residues. The germline CDR1 and CDR2 sequences are SGHTA and FQGNSA. V was clipped by 1 base and J by 5 bases, with 9 bases between them. As DNA, the CDR3 is TGTGCCAGCAGCTTAGTTACCGGGGACAATGAGCAGTTCTTC. Its translation is CASSLVTGDNEQFF.

This clonotype came up a few times. The chain couples TRBV5-1 to TRBJ2-1; TRBD1 agrees at 8 bases. CDR3 length: 13 residues. CDR1 SGHRS and CDR2 YFSETQ come from the germline V gene. Losses at the gene ends were 5 bases for V and 3 bases for J; bases not matched to a gene: 1. In DNA, the CDR3 is TGCGCCAGCAGAACAGGGGGCTACAATGAGCAGTTCTTC. It codes for CASRTGGYNEQFF. The entire variable domain, with the rest obtained from reference TRBV5-1 and TRBJ2-1, is as follows: KAGVTQTPRYLIKTRGQQVTLSCSPISGHRSVSWYQQTPGQGLQFLFEYFSETQRNKGNFPGRFSGRQFSNSRSEMNVSTLELGDSALYLCASRTGGYNEQFFGPGTRLTVL.

This clonotype has only a few counts. This sequence joins TRBV7-9 and TRBJ2-7, with TRBD2 as a possible D gene (6 bases). Per germline, CDR1 SEHNR and CDR2 FQNEAQ (reference sequence). Trimming took off 5 bases at V and 3 bases at J, with 14 bases between the two ends. The CDR3 totals 14 residues. Here the CDR3 DNA reads TGTGCCAGCAGCCCGTCGGGAGACCGCTACGAGCAGTACTTC. This gives the protein CASSPSGDRYEQYF.

This clonotype was detected a few times. The chain uses TRBV6-6 and TRBJ1-4; D gene unclear. This CDR3 region has 14 residues. Germline V gene data show CDR1 as MNHNY and CDR2 as SVGAGI (reference sequence). Trimming took off 5 bases at V and 6 bases at J, with 13 bases between the two ends. This CDR3 reads CASSPRAGDEKLFF. The CDR3 DNA is TGTGCCAGCAGTCCTAGGGCAGGAGATGAAAAACTGTTTTTT.

A note on this clonotype: One base away lies a much larger clone, so this may be a sequencing read error. This rearrangement joins TRBV13 to TRBJ1-1, with no clear D. The germline V gene has CDR1 PRHDT and CDR2 FYEKMQ (reference sequence). The CDR3 is made up of 14 amino acids. Trimming stripped 1 base from V and 1 base from J, with 7 bases between. The DNA of the CDR3 is TGTGCCAGCAGCTTAGTATGGAGGAACACTGAAGCTTTCTTT. This translates into CASSLVWRNTEAFF.

The rearrangement joins TRBV20-1 to TRBJ2-5; 9 bases fit TRBD2. This CDR3 spans 15 amino acids. The germline gives CDR1 DFQATT, CDR2 SNEGSKA (reference sequence). Trimming removed 3 bases from V and 0 bases from J; junction bases left unmatched: 5. The CDR3 DNA sequence: TGCAGTGCTAGGAAGCGGGGGGCTTACCAAGAGACCCAGTACTTC. Protein: CSARKRGAYQETQYF.

CDR3 nucleotide sequence: TGTGCCAGCAGCCCGGGTGGTGGGGGGGCGTCCTACAATGAGCAGTTCTTC. It encodes CASSPGGGGASYNEQFF. The chain couples TRBV7-3 to TRBJ2-1; D might be TRBD2 (7 bases). Germline V CDR1 and CDR2: SGHTA, FQGTGA. This CDR3 has 17 residues. Trimming took 5 bases from V and 1 from J, leaving 18 bases between them.

This chain links TRBV4-2 with TRBJ1-1; D call uncertain. The germline V and J ends were trimmed by 1 base and 0 bases, with 15 bases remaining between them. Germline values: CDR1 LGHNA, CDR2 YNFKEQ. This CDR3 comprises 17 residues. The CDR3 nucleotides are TGTGCCAGCAGCCAAGCCCTATTTACTAGGATGAACACTGAAGCTTTCTTT. It codes for CASSQALFTRMNTEAFF.

J is TRBJ2-3 and V is TRBV5-8, with 9 positions matching TRBD2. Per germline, CDR1 SGHTS and CDR2 YDEGEE. The V segment lost 4 bases and the J segment 2 bases; nucleotides outside the gene matches: 11. The CDR3 covers 17 residues. CDR3 bases: TGTGCCAGCAGCGCGCCTACCCTAGCGGGGCTCACAGATACGCAGTATTTT. Its protein is CASSAPTLAGLTDTQYF.

This clonotype occurred many times. This chain joins TRBV4-3 and TRBJ1-2; weak D call: TRBD1 (6 bases). Germline CDR1 LGHNA, CDR2 YSLEER. Trimming took 6 bases from V and 4 from J, leaving 15 bases between them. This CDR3 comprises 14 residues. CDR3 bases: TGCGCCAGCAGTCTAAACAGGGAAGGCTATGGCTACACCTTC. Protein product: CASSLNREGYGYTF.